This T cell receptor (beta chain) originates from a study of blood T cell repertoires in COVID-19. Study-wide background: Acute and convalescent COVID-19 samples came from the United States, Italy and Spain. The cDNA or gDNA used as material had been derived from T cells, B-cell-depleted T cells, or PBMCs.

V was cut by 1 base and J by 1 base, with 13 bases left in between. Germline loops: CDR1 MGHRA, CDR2 YSYEKL. This CDR3 spans 16 amino acids. This clone has a single count. Under the authors' procedure: It was from reference gene primer amplification that nucleated cell counts were estimated. Some clones are missing from TCRdb's copy, which holds only in-frame ones; the method was immunoSEQ multiplex PCR. The V and J calls and clone size come from that table; D and trimming were worked out from the DNA. Of more than 55,000 clones listed, just over 85% are singletons. The sample taken for sequencing was peripheral blood. This receptor was identified in a man in his sixties with acute or convalescent COVID-19. The chain recombines TRBV4-1 with TRBJ1-2; D is unresolved. Here the CDR3 reads CASSQGEAGFNYGYTF. CDR3 nucleotide sequence: TGCGCCAGCAGCCAAGGGGAGGCAGGCTTTAACTATGGCTACACCTTC.